This T cell receptor (beta chain) was retrieved from a study of T cell responses to AZD1222 COVID-19 vaccine. Regarding the study as a whole: Only 5 or 6 individuals given AZD1222 were seropositive at baseline. Repertoire samples came only from after the peak T cell response.

TCRdb keeps only in-frame clones here, not all; method: immunoSEQ multiplex PCR. Here the sample spans fewer than 110,000 clones, 75% to 95% being singletons. Turning to this clone: The target antigen is unknown.

V shed 2 bases, J shed 5 bases, and the junction held 7 bases outside the gene matches. Per the germline V gene, CDR1 is SGHTS and CDR2 is YDEGEE. CDR3 length: 14 amino acids. The chain couples TRBV5-8 to TRBJ2-7; 7 nucleotides agree with TRBD1. The clonotype was recovered from an adult in good health. This material consisted of peripheral blood, taken on day 0 of AZD1222 vaccination. The CDR3 is CASSLEQGKNEQYF. CDR3 nucleotides: TGTGCCAGCAGCTTAGAACAGGGGAAGAACGAGCAGTACTTC.